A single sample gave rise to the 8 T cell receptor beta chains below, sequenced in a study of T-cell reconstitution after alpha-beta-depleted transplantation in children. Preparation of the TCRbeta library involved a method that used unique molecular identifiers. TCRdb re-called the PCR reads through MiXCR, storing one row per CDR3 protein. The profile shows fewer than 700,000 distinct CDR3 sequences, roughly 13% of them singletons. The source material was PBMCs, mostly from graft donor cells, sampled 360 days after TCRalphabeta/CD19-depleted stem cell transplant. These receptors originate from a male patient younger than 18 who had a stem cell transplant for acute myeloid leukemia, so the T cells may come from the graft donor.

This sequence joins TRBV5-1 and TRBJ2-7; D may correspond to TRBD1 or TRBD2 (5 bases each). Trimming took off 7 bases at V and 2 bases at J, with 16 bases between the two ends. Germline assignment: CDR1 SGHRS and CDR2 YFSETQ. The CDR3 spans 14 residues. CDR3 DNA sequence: TGCGCCAGCGGAAGAGCCAGGGAGCCCTACGAGCAGTACTTC. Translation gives CASGRAREPYEQYF.

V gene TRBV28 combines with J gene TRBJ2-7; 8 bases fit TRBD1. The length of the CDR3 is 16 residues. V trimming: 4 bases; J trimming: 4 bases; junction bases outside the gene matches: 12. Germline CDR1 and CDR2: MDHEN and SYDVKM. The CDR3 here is CASSSTGTGGGYEQYF. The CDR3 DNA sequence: TGTGCCAGCAGTTCTACCGGGACAGGAGGTGGTTACGAGCAGTACTTC.

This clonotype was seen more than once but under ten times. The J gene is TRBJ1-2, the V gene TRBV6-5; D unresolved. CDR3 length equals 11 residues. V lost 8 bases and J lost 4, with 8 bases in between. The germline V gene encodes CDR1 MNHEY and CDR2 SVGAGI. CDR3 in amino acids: CASGRFYGYTF. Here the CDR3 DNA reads TGTGCCAGCGGACGGTTCTATGGCTACACCTTC.

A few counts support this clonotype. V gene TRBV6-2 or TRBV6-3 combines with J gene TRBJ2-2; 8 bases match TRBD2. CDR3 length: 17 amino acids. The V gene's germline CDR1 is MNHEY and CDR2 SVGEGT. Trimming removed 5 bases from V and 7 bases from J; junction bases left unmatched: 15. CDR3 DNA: TGTGCCAGCAGTAGGAGACAGCAAGCGGGAGTCAACGGGGAGCTGTTTTTT. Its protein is CASSRRQQAGVNGELFF.

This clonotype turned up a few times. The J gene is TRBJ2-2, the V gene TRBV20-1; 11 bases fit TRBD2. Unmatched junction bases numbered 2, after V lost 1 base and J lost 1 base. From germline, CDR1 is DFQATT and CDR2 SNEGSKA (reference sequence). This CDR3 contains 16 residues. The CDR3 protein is CSARGGLAGNTGELFF. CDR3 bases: TGCAGTGCTAGAGGTGGACTAGCGGGGAACACCGGGGAGCTGTTTTTT.

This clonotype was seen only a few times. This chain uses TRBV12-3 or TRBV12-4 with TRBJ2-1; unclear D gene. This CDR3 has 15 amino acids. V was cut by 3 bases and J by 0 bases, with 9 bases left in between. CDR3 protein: CASSFRPTSYNEQFF. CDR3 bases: TGTGCCAGCAGTTTCAGGCCTACCTCCTACAATGAGCAGTTCTTC.

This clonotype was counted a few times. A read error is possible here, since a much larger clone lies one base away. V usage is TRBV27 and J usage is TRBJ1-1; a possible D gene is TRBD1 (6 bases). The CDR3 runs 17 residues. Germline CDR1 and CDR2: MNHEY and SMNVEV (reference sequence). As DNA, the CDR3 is TGTACCAGCAGTTCAAAGGGACGGGGGGCGCTGAAAACTGAAGCTTTCTTT. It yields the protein CTSSSKGRGALKTEAFF.

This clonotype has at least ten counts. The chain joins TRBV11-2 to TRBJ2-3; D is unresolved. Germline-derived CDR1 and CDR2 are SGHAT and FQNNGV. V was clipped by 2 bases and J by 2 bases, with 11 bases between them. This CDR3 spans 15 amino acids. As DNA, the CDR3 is TGTGCCAGCAGCTTAATTACACAGCCCACAGATACGCAGTATTTT. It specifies CASSLITQPTDTQYF.